This record looks at one T cell receptor (beta chain) sequence and its context. The antigen it recognizes is unknown. No much larger clone is present one base from it, and per-base qualities are unavailable. Between the V and J ends, shortened by 2 bases and 2 bases respectively, the junction contains 22 bases. Looking up the germline V gene yields CDR1 MDHEN and CDR2 SYDVKM. Including the terminal cysteine and phenylalanine, the CDR3 comprises 18 residues. The entry retains the CDR3 DNA only, 54 bases that are in frame from base 1. The data derive from a study of T cells in localized non-small cell lung cancer (TCRdb year 2020). The study in broad terms: The study examined T cell repertoires in 236 patients with early-stage NSCLC and compared tumors with uninvolved tumor-adjacent lungs. Of the NSCLC patients, around 130 were male and approximately 99 were female, and the mean age was approximately 69 years. All 240 or so NSCLC patients in the cohort were treatment-naive and had localized lung tumors that were resected.

Results the study describes overall, beyond this receptor: Because multi-region tumor sequencing was not done, intratumor heterogeneity could not be ruled out. A median of about 50 of the top 100 tumor clones turned up in the paired uninvolved adjacent lung, and under 30 of those clones also ranked among the top 100 of that same adjacent lung. Since the design was exploratory, TCR variables were selected using unadjusted p-values with no false-discovery rate correction. Higher T cell density in blood was associated with longer overall survival, whereas higher clonality in adjacent lung was associated with shorter survival. Uninvolved tumor-adjacent lung showed the highest T cell clonality, higher than tumor, which suggests more focused antigenic responses in the uninvolved tumor-adjacent lung.

At diagnosis, tumor, uninvolved tumor-adjacent lung and peripheral blood were collected and then preserved as a mix of FFPE and fresh-frozen material. For TCR repertoire profiling, blood samples were analyzed in the form of peripheral blood mononuclear cells. TCR beta CDR3 regions were sequenced from DNA using the immunoSEQ Assay. In the authors' own workflow: T cell density was computed as TCR beta template counts normalized to usable DNA estimated by amplifying housekeeping genes. Richness was estimated with the preseqR package, extrapolating to 400,000 templates for PBMC samples and 120,000 templates for tissue samples. Clonality was calculated as one minus Pielou's evenness. Differential abundance testing on productive amino-acid clonotypes, with a minimum total count of 5 and an alpha of 0.1, was used to identify tissue-enriched TCRs. The Jaccard Index and the Morisita Overlap Index were used to quantify repertoire overlap between compartments. GLIPH grouped TCR beta CDR3s together with public tetramer-defined viral CDR3s, and a viral motif had to include at least three viral sequences and show V-gene enrichment. Held by TCRdb, this immuneACCESS table contains in-frame sequences only and omits some clones. Under half of the omission traces to an unresolved V gene where checked; the cause of the rest is unknown. V, J and clone size reflect that table, while D and trimming were determined from the DNA. The table for this sample lists 90,000 to 100,000 clones; about nine tenths of them were counted only once. The top ten clonotypes cover about 4% of the sample.

This specimen was PBMCs, taken before any cancer treatment. This TCR was recovered from a woman aged 35-70 years with stage II squamous cell lung carcinoma. The receptor chain draws on TRBV28 and TRBJ2-7, with the D gene tentatively TRBD1 or TRBD2, based on 6 matching bases in each. The DNA sequence is as follows: TGTGCCAGCAGTTTAGGGGGCTTAGGGGCGGGGTGGACCTACGAGCAGTACTTC. It codes for CASSLGGLGAGWTYEQYF.